This passage covers 19 T cell receptor beta chains from one sample sequenced in a study of cytomegalovirus exposure and HLA in healthy donors. Primers included in the PCR were 60 Vbeta and 13 Jbeta primers. This table comes from immunoSEQ multiplex PCR, and its TCRdb copy is limited to in-frame clones, with some not included. The sample has about 69,000 clones; roughly 76% are singletons. Input material: PBMCs. The origin of the receptors is a man aged 18-30 years in good health and CMV-seronegative.

This clone has a single count. The rearrangement uses TRBV6-1 and TRBJ1-3, with TRBD1 as a possible D gene (5 bases). There are 14 residues in the CDR3. V was cut by 9 bases and J by 0 bases, with 12 bases left in between. CDR1 is MNHNS, CDR2 SASEGT, per germline. The CDR3 DNA reads as TGTGCCAGTAGAGACAGACTCTCTGGAAACACCATATATTTT. Translated, it gives CASRDRLSGNTIYF.

This clone was detected once. The gene calls are TRBV15 and TRBJ2-1; 12 bases are shared with TRBD2. The V and J ends lost 4 bases and 0 bases, in that order; junction bases with no gene match: 4. The length of the CDR3 is 17 residues. The germline CDR1 and CDR2 sequences are LNHNV and YYDKDF (reference sequence). The CDR3 reads CATSTRTSGVSYNEQFF. The CDR3 DNA follows: TGTGCCACCAGCACCCGGACTAGCGGGGTCTCCTACAATGAGCAGTTCTTC.

The chain has TRBV5-1 and TRBJ1-4, with D unresolved. Trimming took off 7 bases at V and 5 bases at J, with 12 bases between the two ends. There are 13 residues in the CDR3. Germline lookup yields CDR1 SGHRS and CDR2 YFSETQ. The CDR3 DNA reads as TGCGCCAGCTCGGATACGAGGAATGAAAAACTGTTTTTT. As protein: CASSDTRNEKLFF.

The V gene is TRBV19, the J gene TRBJ1-1; no definite D call. The CDR3 sequence is 14 residues long. Per the germline V gene, CDR1 is LNHDA and CDR2 is SQIVND (reference sequence). Trimming pared 11 bases from V and 3 bases from J, leaving 19 bases between. The CDR3 DNA reads TGTGCCGTGGACGGCAGGAGGGTAGACACTGAAGCTTTCTTT. Protein sequence: CAVDGRRVDTEAFF.

The rearrangement joins TRBV7-9 to TRBJ2-4; 9 positions agree with TRBD2. V dropped 5 bases and J dropped 12; count of bases not matched to a gene: 5. The germline V gene has CDR1 SEHNR and CDR2 FQNEAQ (reference sequence). The CDR3 totals 12 residues. The CDR3 region has the DNA TGTGCCAGCAGCCAGCGGGGGGATGATCAGTACTTC. Its protein product is CASSQRGDDQYF.

The CDR3 sequence is CAISDSTSGVETQYF. In DNA, the CDR3 is TGTGCCATCAGTGATTCGACTAGCGGTGTAGAGACCCAGTACTTC. The J gene is TRBJ2-5, the V gene TRBV10-3, with 9 bases matching TRBD2. The CDR3 sequence is 15 residues long. Trimming took 3 bases from V and 4 from J; bases not matched to a gene: 6. Germline assignment: CDR1 ENHRY and CDR2 SYGVKD.

The chain links TRBV7-9 to TRBJ1-1; TRBD1 matches at 7 bases. The CDR3 extends over 15 amino acids. Germline-derived CDR1 and CDR2 are SEHNR and FQNEAQ (reference sequence). V was pared by 5 bases and J by 3 bases, with 9 bases of the junction left unmatched. The CDR3 loop is CASSPRQGLDTEAFF. The CDR3 coding sequence is TGTGCCAGCAGCCCCCGACAGGGATTGGACACTGAAGCTTTCTTT. The variable domain in full, with the rest retrieved from reference TRBV7-9 and TRBJ1-1, is DTGVSQNPRHKITKRGQNVTFRCDPISEHNRLYWYRQTLGQGPEFLTYFQNEAQLEKSRLLSDRFSAERPKGSFSTLEIQRTEQGDSAMYLCASSPRQGLDTEAFFGQGTRLTVV.

J is TRBJ1-6 and V is TRBV7-3; 8 bases are shared with TRBD1. This CDR3 is 16 amino acids long. Germline CDR1 SGHTA, CDR2 FQGTGA. J was trimmed by 3 bases and V by 5 bases; bases with no gene match: 6. CDR3 sequence: CASSQDRAGYNSPLHF. The CDR3 nucleotides are TGTGCCAGCAGCCAGGACAGGGCAGGCTATAATTCACCCCTCCACTTT.

J is TRBJ2-2 and V is TRBV4-2; D is perhaps TRBD1 (6 bases). Trimming took 6 bases from V and 6 from J, leaving 11 bases between them. The CDR3 totals 13 residues. Germline V gene lookup returns CDR1 LGHNA and CDR2 YNFKEQ. This chain's CDR3 is CASSTGNPGELFF. Here the CDR3 DNA reads TGTGCCAGCAGTACAGGGAATCCCGGGGAGCTGTTTTTT.

The J gene is TRBJ1-1, the V gene TRBV28; D is possibly TRBD1 (5 bases). The V gene's germline CDR1 is MDHEN and CDR2 SYDVKM. The CDR3 is 14 amino acids. Trimming shortened V by 6 bases and J by 1 base, and 12 bases separated the two germline ends. As DNA, the CDR3 is TGTGCCAGCAGCCTATGGGGGGGGAACACTGAAGCTTTCTTT. Translation: CASSLWGGNTEAFF.

The J gene is TRBJ2-3, the V gene TRBV5-1; weak D call: TRBD1 (5 bases). In germline, CDR1 is SGHRS, CDR2 YFSETQ. V shed 2 bases and J shed 6 bases, with 13 bases lying between them. The CDR3 runs 14 residues. CDR3 region: CASSFGRDEDTQYF. The CDR3 bases are TGCGCCAGCAGCTTTGGCAGGGATGAGGATACGCAGTATTTT.

The rearrangement uses TRBV5-1 and TRBJ2-5; D gene uncertain. This CDR3 comprises 12 residues. Trimming removed 1 base at V and 5 bases at J, with 6 bases between. Per germline, CDR1 SGHRS and CDR2 YFSETQ. DNA of the CDR3: TGCGCCAGCAGCTTGTCTCGGGAGACCCAGTACTTC. Translation: CASSLSRETQYF.

This clone was seen a few times. This rearrangement joins TRBV29-1 to TRBJ1-1; D uncertain. Germline CDR1 and CDR2: SQVTM and ANQGSEA. V shed 7 bases and J shed 0 bases, with 12 bases lying between them. CDR3 size: 13 residues. For the CDR3, the DNA is TGCAGCGCTGTACCGGGGATGAACACTGAAGCTTTCTTT. It is translated as CSAVPGMNTEAFF.

In this sample, this clone turned up a few times. This rearrangement joins TRBV6-1 to TRBJ2-7; no clear D. From germline, CDR1 is MNHNS and CDR2 SASEGT. V lost 1 base to trimming and J lost 1 base, with 8 bases between them. CDR3 length: 14 residues. CDR3 coding DNA: TGTGCCAGCAGTGAAGAGTACAGTTCCTACGAGCAGTACGTC. The encoded protein is CASSEEYSSYEQYV.

The V and J genes are TRBV7-7 and TRBJ2-7; D unclear. The CDR3 contains 13 residues. V was pared by 3 bases and J by 6 bases, with 12 bases between. The germline gives CDR1 SSHAT, CDR2 FNYEAQ (reference sequence). Here the CDR3 reads CASSFVRGAEQYF. CDR3 nucleotide sequence: TGTGCCAGCAGCTTTGTGAGAGGAGCCGAGCAGTACTTC.

Points on this clone: At one end, the junction sequence differs from germline, possibly due to a read error. This chain joins TRBV14 and TRBJ2-1; D not resolved. This CDR3 has 13 amino acids. Germline CDR1 and CDR2: SGHDN and FVKESK. Written as DNA, the CDR3 is TGTGCCAGCAGCCAAGAGTACCCCCATGAGCGGTTCTTC. It specifies CASSQEYPHERFF.

V and J are TRBV5-1 and TRBJ2-2; TRBD1 agrees at 7 bases. J lost 2 bases, V lost 1 base, and 5 bases had no gene match. The CDR3 loop spans 16 amino acids. Germline assignment: CDR1 SGHRS and CDR2 YFSETQ. The chain's CDR3 is CASSLHRQGNTGELFF. CDR3 nucleotide sequence: TGCGCCAGCAGCTTGCACAGACAGGGAAACACCGGGGAGCTGTTTTTT.

The V gene is TRBV5-1, the J gene TRBJ2-1; 10 bases agree with TRBD2. Unmatched junction bases numbered 11, after V lost 4 bases and J lost 7 bases. The CDR3 spans 16 residues. Germline V CDR1 and CDR2: SGHRS, YFSETQ. The CDR3 nucleotides read TGCGCCAGCAGCATCCAGGGACTAGCGTTTGAGAATGAGCAGTTCTTC. Amino acid sequence: CASSIQGLAFENEQFF.

The chain recombines TRBV6-1 with TRBJ2-7; 9 bases fit TRBD1. The germline V gene encodes CDR1 MNHNS and CDR2 SASEGT. The CDR3 length is 14 residues. V gave up 7 bases and J gave up 4 bases; unmatched junction bases: 8. The CDR3 here is CASIAGTGRYEQYF. DNA of the CDR3: TGTGCCAGCATCGCCGGGACAGGGAGATACGAGCAGTACTTC.